What follows is one T cell receptor (beta chain) and its context. Its antigen is still unknown. This CDR3 has 15 amino acids. Germline loops: CDR1 SNHLY, CDR2 FYNNEI. The V end was cut by 2 bases, the J end by 2 bases, with 10 bases between. This sample stems from a study of cytomegalovirus exposure and HLA in healthy donors. Study as a whole: As released early, the data held around 80 million unique TCRs from HLA-typed donors.

Whole-study findings and limits: Previous analysis showed most TCR beta V segments were productive about 87% or about 30% of the time.

Use of 60 Vbeta and 13 Jbeta primers characterized the PCR. This table comes from immunoSEQ multiplex PCR, and its TCRdb copy is limited to in-frame clones, with some not included. The sample lists some 150,000 clones; roughly 80% were seen once. The sequence was collected from a man younger than 45 in good health and CMV-seropositive. The sequencing input was PBMCs. The chain employs TRBV2 and TRBJ2-1, with a weak D call TRBD1 (6 bases). The CDR3 region has the DNA TGTGCCAGCAGTGAACAGGGGAACCCCTACAATGAGCAGTTCTTC. As protein: CASSEQGNPYNEQFF.